The following is a T cell receptor beta chain sequence with its context. The data belong to a study of T cell clonotyping in hematopoietic cell transplantation. The germline CDR1 and CDR2 sequences are SGHRS and YFSETQ. V dropped 6 bases and J dropped 5 bases, with 17 bases sitting between them. The CDR3 totals 14 residues. Some clones are missing from TCRdb's copy, which holds only in-frame ones; the method was immunoSEQ multiplex PCR. The repertoire holds roughly 40,000 clones, with roughly 94% as singletons. Sequences were obtained from peripheral blood mononuclear cells. The source is a woman aged 50 to 60 in good health. Some clones in this sample may be carry-over from other donors' samples. This chain uses TRBV5-1 with TRBJ1-1; tentatively, D is TRBD1 (5 bases). The CDR3 protein is CASTENGAGTEAFF. CDR3 bases: TGCGCCAGCACCGAGAACGGGGCCGGAACTGAAGCTTTCTTT.